This T cell receptor (beta chain) was sequenced during a study of control samples from healthy donors and cancer patients. Clones were read by immunoSEQ multiplex PCR, and TCRdb kept only the in-frame ones, dropping some. Of about 170,000 clones listed, 80% to 90% are singletons. Germline assignment: CDR1 LNHNV and CDR2 YYDKDF (reference sequence). V lost 0 bases to trimming and J lost 7 bases, with 19 bases between them. CDR3 size: 17 residues. The sample taken for sequencing was blood. This chain connects TRBV15 to TRBJ2-1; D perhaps matches TRBD1 (6 bases). This receptor was identified in a woman aged 30 to 39 in good health. CDR3 protein: CATSREARTGTKNEQFF. The DNA for the CDR3 is TGTGCCACCAGCAGAGAGGCGCGAACAGGGACGAAGAATGAGCAGTTCTTC.